This T cell receptor beta chain was identified during a study of PD-L1 blockade in urothelial cancer. Study in general: Blood was tested 3 weeks (second dose) and 6 weeks into treatment.

Study findings and constraints: Durable benefit accompanied greater 3-week expansion of tumor-associated blood clones.

Synthetic TCR analog templates were added to each PCR reaction. Only in-frame clones appear in the TCRdb table, and some are missing; sequencing was by immunoSEQ multiplex PCR. This table has approximately 90,000 clones, 84% appearing once. This clone appeared once. As yet, its antigen is unknown. Trimming left V 0 bases short and J 0 bases short, with 7 bases between. The CDR3 is made up of 16 amino acids. Germline CDR1 SGHTS, CDR2 YDEGEE. As for time point: pretreatment peripheral blood. The chain couples TRBV5-8 to TRBJ2-6; D is possibly TRBD2 (5 bases). This specimen consisted of PBMCs, obtained around atezolizumab (anti-PD-L1) treatment. This TCR was sampled from a man aged 55 to 70 with urothelial cancer. CDR3 nucleotides: TGTGCCAGCAGCTTGGTACGGGGCTCTGGGGCCAACGTCCTGACTTTC. This translates into CASSLVRGSGANVLTF.